This passage covers 5 T cell receptor beta chains from one sample sequenced in a study of cytomegalovirus exposure and HLA in healthy donors. The PCR used 60 Vbeta and 13 Jbeta primers. The method was immunoSEQ multiplex PCR; TCRdb's version includes in-frame clones alone and lacks a portion of them. Here the sample spans about 120,000 clones, about 84% being singletons. Sequencing input: PBMCs. These receptor sequences come from a young man in good health and CMV-seropositive.

The count of this clone is one. The genes are TRBV5-1 and TRBJ1-6; 10 bases fit TRBD1. V lost 3 bases and J lost 8; bases outside the gene matches: 5. The CDR3 is 15 amino acids. Germline-derived CDR1 and CDR2 are SGHRS and YFSETQ. The CDR3 region is CASSSSGTGDSPLHF. The CDR3 DNA sequence: TGCGCCAGCAGCTCATCCGGGACAGGGGATTCACCCCTCCACTTT.

This chain joins TRBV10-2 and TRBJ2-1; 12 bases agree with TRBD2. This CDR3 comprises 15 residues. The germline V gene has CDR1 WSHSY and CDR2 SAAADI. After removal of 8 bases from V and 3 bases from J, the junction contained 5 bases not matched to a gene. CDR3 DNA sequence: TGCGCCAGCTCAAAGACTAGCGGGGGCTACAATGAGCAGTTCTTC. Amino acid sequence: CASSKTSGGYNEQFF.

The chain couples TRBV5-6 to TRBJ2-2; 10 nucleotides match TRBD1. Trimming at V came to 4 bases and at J to 3 bases, leaving 6 bases not matched to a gene. The CDR3 spans 16 residues. Germline V gene sequence: CDR1 SGHDT, CDR2 YYEEEE. The CDR3 DNA reads as TGTGCCAGCAGCCCTAGGGACAGGGGAGACACCGGGGAGCTGTTTTTT. It encodes CASSPRDRGDTGELFF.

The rearrangement uses TRBV5-1 and TRBJ2-3, with 13 nucleotides matching TRBD2. Germline V CDR1 and CDR2: SGHRS, YFSETQ. V was pared by 3 bases and J by 3 bases, with 4 bases of the junction left unmatched. This CDR3 has 16 amino acids. The CDR3 DNA reads TGCGCCAGCAGCTCACCGGGACTAGCGGGAACAGATACGCAGTATTTT. Its translation: CASSSPGLAGTDTQYF.

This chain joins TRBV30 and TRBJ2-3; D may be TRBD2 (6 bases). From germline, CDR1 is GTSNPN and CDR2 SVGIG (reference sequence). V was clipped by 4 bases and J by 2 bases, with 16 bases between them. The CDR3 is 15 amino acids. The CDR3 region is CAWTLGAGHTDTQYF. CDR3 coding DNA: TGTGCCTGGACCCTCGGGGCGGGGCACACAGATACGCAGTATTTT.